This is a list of T cell receptor beta chains from one sample in a study of radiotherapy plus CTLA-4 blockade in lung cancer. Sequenced by immunoSEQ multiplex PCR; TCRdb stores in-frame clones only, minus some. The sample yields around 42,000 clones, around 63% seen once. The source material was peripheral blood, sampled from a patient treated with radiotherapy plus ipilimumab. The source of these receptors is a human donor with non-small cell lung cancer who had a partial response to radiotherapy plus ipilimumab. Each CDR3 is given with its conserved first and last residue. Clone size is stated in some rows and not others, as once, few, many or a class when expanded.

j_call,v_call,clone_size,cdr3_aa
TRBJ1-2,TRBV9,-,CASSEQGHGYTF
TRBJ2-5,TRBV7-6,-,CASSPRQGQTQYF
TRBJ1-2,TRBV4-2,-,CASSQDRGGNYGYTF
TRBJ1-2,TRBV19,many,CASSVGASTFRYGYTF
TRBJ2-7,TRBV19,-,CASSIGQGLYEQYF
TRBJ2-3,TRBV6-5,-,CASSRLAGDADTQYF
TRBJ1-2,TRBV5-4,-,CASSFRTAYGYTF
TRBJ2-2,TRBV9,few,CASSGLYGELFF
TRBJ1-1,TRBV7-2,-,CASSLGPGTGAWDTEAFF
TRBJ1-2,TRBV14,-,CASSQWGGLGGYTF
TRBJ2-5,TRBV30,-,CAWSPRGGQETQYF
TRBJ1-2,TRBV6-5,-,CASSYGQNYGYTF
TRBJ2-5,TRBV11-2,-,CASLHGLAEETQYF
TRBJ1-2,TRBV27,-,CASSFNRGAGGYTF
TRBJ1-2,TRBV9,-,CASSVAVGDYGYTF
TRBJ1-2,TRBV30,-,CASAPGNGYTF
TRBJ2-7,TRBV9,-,CASSEGAGEGSWEQYF
TRBJ1-2,TRBV19,-,CASSPSRGANYGYTF
TRBJ2-2,TRBV5-4,few,CASSRSAGELFF
TRBJ2-5,TRBV4-1,-,CASSRGGTGQETQYF
TRBJ1-1,TRBV6-1,-,CASSRDRGLNTEAFF
TRBJ2-5,TRBV7-3,-,CASRRTGADQETQYF
TRBJ2-7,TRBV11-2,few,CASSALAGSSYEQYF
TRBJ2-1,TRBV5-8,-,CASSLPGNEQFF
TRBJ2-1,TRBV29-1,-,CSVGGLAGGPGRWNEQFF
TRBJ2-7,TRBV5-1,once,CASSLADRRSEQYF
TRBJ2-2,TRBV9,-,CASSSRDRSNTGELFF
TRBJ1-2,TRBV2,-,CASRRTLGYTF
TRBJ1-1,TRBV6-1,few,CASSEATGVEAFF
TRBJ1-2,TRBV30,once,CAWTPGEYGYTF
TRBJ2-5,TRBV18,-,CASSPERGGGQYF
TRBJ2-1,TRBV9,-,CASSVAPRSYNEQFF
TRBJ2-2,TRBV7-7,-,CASSPRWLAGVQTGELFF
TRBJ2-1,TRBV5-6,-,CASSRPGTPGGHNEQFF
TRBJ2-1,TRBV5-4,-,CASSPRDRGNNEQFF
TRBJ1-5,TRBV27,-,CASSSNSNQPQHF
TRBJ2-2,TRBV6-5,-,CASRGQGIVPGELFF
TRBJ2-1,TRBV6-5,-,CASRYLAGLYNEQFF
TRBJ2-7,TRBV19,many,CASSIVHYSGEQYF
TRBJ2-3,TRBV27,-,CASSLSLAGGTDTQYF
TRBJ2-3,TRBV7-8,-,CASSPQGTLTDTQYF
TRBJ2-5,TRBV10-2,-,CASSRVSYQETQYF
TRBJ1-1,TRBV11-2,once,CASRPTGGFTEAFF
TRBJ2-4,TRBV19,few,CASSRGGEGNIQYF
TRBJ2-7,TRBV5-5,few,CASSLEPPREQYF
TRBJ1-2,TRBV19,-,CASMSGYGYTF
TRBJ1-2,TRBV6-5,-,CASSSRLDGYTF
TRBJ2-3,TRBV10-3,-,CAISETSGITDTQYF
TRBJ2-5,TRBV2,-,CASSGLGQGLGEQYF
TRBJ2-1,TRBV10-2,-,CASSEPSGASYNEQFF
TRBJ2-5,TRBV2,-,CASKENSGAGKETQYF
TRBJ2-5,TRBV2,-,CASRPTSGGIQETQYF
TRBJ1-1,TRBV6-5,-,CASSYAQGAIEAFF
-,TRBV7-6,few,CASSLTEGAYEQYF
TRBJ2-1,TRBV9,-,CASSPRENEQFF
TRBJ2-1,TRBV11-3,once,CASSLYGEREGDEQFF
TRBJ1-1,TRBV19,few,CASSMTGGFSEAFF